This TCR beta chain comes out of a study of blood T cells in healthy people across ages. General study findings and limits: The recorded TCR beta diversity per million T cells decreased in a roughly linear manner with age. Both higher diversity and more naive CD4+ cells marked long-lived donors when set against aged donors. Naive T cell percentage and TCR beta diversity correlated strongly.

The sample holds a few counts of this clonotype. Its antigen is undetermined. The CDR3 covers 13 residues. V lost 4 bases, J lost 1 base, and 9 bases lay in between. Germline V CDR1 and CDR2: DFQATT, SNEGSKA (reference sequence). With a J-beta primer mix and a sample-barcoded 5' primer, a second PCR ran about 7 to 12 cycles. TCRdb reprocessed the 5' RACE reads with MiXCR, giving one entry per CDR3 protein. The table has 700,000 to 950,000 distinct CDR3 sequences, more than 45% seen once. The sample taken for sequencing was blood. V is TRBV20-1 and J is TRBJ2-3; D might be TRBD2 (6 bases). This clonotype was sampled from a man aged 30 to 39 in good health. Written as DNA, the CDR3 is TGCAGTGCTACGGCGGGGCGCACAGATACGCAGTATTTT. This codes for CSATAGRTDTQYF.